This T cell receptor beta chain was recorded in a study of blood T cells in healthy people across ages. It was approximately 10 milliliters of peripheral blood that were drawn from each donor. V lost 1 base, J lost 0 bases, and 8 bases lay in between. Per germline, CDR1 MNHNS and CDR2 SASEGT. The CDR3 runs 15 residues. Together with a sample-barcoded 5' primer, a J-beta primer mix was included in a second PCR lasting about 7 to 12 cycles. TCRdb used MiXCR to reprocess the 5' RACE reads, holding one entry per CDR3 protein. This sample has fewer than 1,000,000 distinct CDR3 sequences; less than 60% occur once, and the top ten carry approximately 18%.

Material for sequencing was blood. The chain uses TRBV6-1 and TRBJ2-3; no reliable D call. The clonotype was recovered from an older man in good health. The CDR3 is CASSEGGTSTDTQYF. The CDR3 DNA is TGTGCCAGCAGTGAAGGGGGTACTAGCACAGATACGCAGTATTTT.